This passage covers 31 T cell receptor beta chains from one sample sequenced in a study of T cell responses to AZD1222 COVID-19 vaccine. Measured with immunoSEQ multiplex PCR; TCRdb has only the in-frame clones, and not every one. The sample holds tens of thousands of clones, 86% seen once. Specimen: peripheral blood, collected on day 0 of AZD1222 vaccination. The source of these receptors is an adult in good health.

V gene TRBV11-3 combines with J gene TRBJ2-7; TRBD2 agrees at 7 bases. The V gene's germline CDR1 is SGHNT and CDR2 YENEEA. The V and J ends lost 1 base and 3 bases, in that order; junction bases with no gene match: 9. The CDR3 consists of 16 residues. Here the CDR3 DNA reads TGTGCCAGCAGCTTAGGGAGCGGGGAAGAAAACTACGAGCAGTACTTC. It codes for CASSLGSGEENYEQYF.

V is TRBV6-5 and J is TRBJ1-2, with D uncertain. The germline CDR1 and CDR2 sequences are MNHEY and SVGAGI. V dropped 6 bases and J dropped 4 bases, with 9 bases sitting between them. This CDR3 is 12 amino acids long. This CDR3 reads CASRRGIYGYTF. The CDR3 DNA reads TGTGCCAGCAGGCGCGGGATCTATGGCTACACCTTC.

In its sample, this clone is medium-sized. The gene calls are TRBV7-8 and TRBJ1-1; maybe TRBD1 (5 bases). The CDR3 has 14 residues. V was pared by 3 bases and J by 4 bases, with 12 bases between. Germline CDR1 SGHVS, CDR2 FQNEAQ. The CDR3 loop reads CASSFRGGSTEAFF. The CDR3 nucleotides are TGTGCCAGCAGCTTCCGGGGGGGGTCCACTGAAGCTTTCTTT.

The chain recombines TRBV6-6 with TRBJ2-7, with TRBD1 matching 8 bases. The V and J ends lost 4 bases and 4 bases, in that order; junction bases with no gene match: 12. This CDR3 has 16 residues. CDR1 is MNHNY, CDR2 SVGAGI, per germline (reference sequence). The CDR3 reads CASSSHQGAPTYEQYF. CDR3 DNA sequence: TGTGCCAGCAGTTCCCACCAGGGGGCGCCGACGTACGAGCAGTACTTC.

The rearrangement uses TRBV6-4 and TRBJ1-1; 10 positions match TRBD1. The CDR3 has 16 amino acids. Germline trimming cut 6 bases from V and 0 bases from J; bases unmatched to any gene: 7. From germline, CDR1 is MRHNA and CDR2 SNTAGT. CDR3: CASSPGTGVLNTEAFF. The CDR3 DNA reads as TGTGCCAGCAGCCCCGGGACAGGGGTTTTGAACACTGAAGCTTTCTTT.

The chain links TRBV6-6 to TRBJ2-7; 12 positions agree with TRBD2. Trimming removed 2 bases from V and 3 bases from J; junction bases left unmatched: 2. This CDR3 has 15 amino acids. Germline CDR1 is MNHNY and CDR2 is SVGAGI (reference sequence). As DNA, the CDR3 is TGTGCCAGCAGTTACCCTAGCGGGAGGGACTACGAGCAGTACTTC. Protein sequence: CASSYPSGRDYEQYF.

CDR3 coding DNA: TGTGCCATCTCCCAGGGTCACCAAGTTTCGGCTTTCTTT. As protein: CAISQGHQVSAFF. The chain links TRBV10-3 to TRBJ1-1; D may be TRBD1 (5 bases). V was cut by 8 bases and J by 11 bases, with 21 bases left in between. CDR3 length: 13 amino acids. CDR1 and CDR2 (germline): ENHRY, SYGVKD.

CDR3 amino acids: CSVVGYEAFF. The CDR3 coding sequence is TGCAGCGTTGTCGGCTATGAAGCTTTCTTT. The rearrangement uses TRBV29-1 and TRBJ1-1; D ambiguous. The CDR3 extends over 10 amino acids. Germline V gene data show CDR1 as SQVTM and CDR2 as ANQGSEA. V dropped 4 bases and J dropped 7 bases, with 7 bases sitting between them. Based on the CDR3 plus reference TRBV29-1 and TRBJ1-1, the full variable domain is SAVISQKPSRDICQRGTSLTIQCQVDSQVTMMFWYRQQPGQSLTLIATANQGSEATYESGFVIDKFPISRPNLTFSTLTVSNMSPEDSSIYLCSVVGYEAFFGQGTRLTVV.

J is TRBJ1-6 and V is TRBV5-5, with D unclear. The CDR3 sequence is 15 residues long. Germline V gene data show CDR1 as SGHKS and CDR2 as YYEKEE (reference sequence). Trimming removed 6 bases from V and 1 base from J, with 11 bases in between. DNA of the CDR3: TGTGCCAGCAATGGTCCGGGTTCCTATAATTCACCCCTCCACTTT. Translated: CASNGPGSYNSPLHF.

This chain joins TRBV9 and TRBJ2-2, with TRBD1 matching 12 bases. V lost 2 bases, J lost 6 bases, and 2 bases stayed unmatched. CDR1 SGDLS and CDR2 YYNGEE come from the germline V gene. This CDR3 region has 15 residues. The CDR3 reads CASSVGQGAPGELFF. The CDR3 nucleotides are TGTGCCAGCAGCGTGGGACAGGGGGCCCCCGGGGAGCTGTTTTTT.

The chain carries TRBV5-1 and TRBJ2-3, with D possibly matching TRBD2 (5 bases). Trimming removed 3 bases from V and 5 bases from J, with 7 bases in between. Germline V gives CDR1 SGHRS, CDR2 YFSETQ. The CDR3 contains 12 residues. The CDR3 DNA follows: TGCGCCAGCAGCTACCGGGAAGATACGCAGTATTTT. Its protein is CASSYREDTQYF.

The rearrangement joins TRBV5-1 to TRBJ1-2; no clear D gene. V gave up 2 bases and J gave up 2 bases, with 7 bases separating them. The germline V gene encodes CDR1 SGHRS and CDR2 YFSETQ. The CDR3 has 13 amino acids. CDR3: CASSFGQNYGYTF. The DNA for the CDR3 is TGCGCCAGCAGCTTTGGCCAGAACTATGGCTACACCTTC.

This sequence joins TRBV19 and TRBJ1-4; D possibly corresponds to TRBD1 (5 bases). Germline assignment: CDR1 LNHDA and CDR2 SQIVND (reference sequence). V shed 3 bases and J shed 0 bases, with 11 bases lying between them. The CDR3 extends over 16 amino acids. CDR3 DNA sequence: TGTGCCAGTAGTATCGCAGGGCCAGCAACTAATGAAAAACTGTTTTTT. Amino acids: CASSIAGPATNEKLFF.

The rearrangement joins TRBV14 to TRBJ2-1; 7 bases agree with TRBD2. The CDR3 sequence is 21 residues long. Germline assignment: CDR1 SGHDN and CDR2 FVKESK. V shed 1 base and J 7 bases; nucleotides not matched to a gene: 25. The CDR3 DNA sequence: TGTGCCAGCAGCCAAGGACACCTAATAGCGGGCTGGGGAGACGCGTATAATGAGCAGTTCTTC. This codes for CASSQGHLIAGWGDAYNEQFF.

The V gene is TRBV10-2, the J gene TRBJ1-6, with D tentatively TRBD1 (5 bases). Trimming shortened V by 7 bases and J by 9 bases, and 16 bases separated the two germline ends. This CDR3 is built from 14 residues. Germline V gene lookup returns CDR1 WSHSY and CDR2 SAAADI. Here the CDR3 DNA reads TGCGCCAGCACAGGGTTTGGGGTTGGTTCACCCCTCCACTTT. It translates to CASTGFGVGSPLHF.

This clone was seen a few times. The rearrangement uses TRBV5-1 and TRBJ1-4, with 9 bases that match TRBD1. V shed 4 bases and J 7 bases; nucleotides not matched to a gene: 8. This CDR3 is 15 amino acids long. Germline values: CDR1 SGHRS, CDR2 YFSETQ. For the CDR3, the DNA is TGCGCCAGCAGCCCACTGACAGGGGGTGGTGAAAAACTGTTTTTT. Translating gives CASSPLTGGGEKLFF.

The V call is TRBV6-2 or TRBV6-3, the J call TRBJ1-3; TRBD1 agrees at 10 bases. V shed 0 bases, J shed 2 bases, and the junction held 4 bases outside the gene matches. The CDR3 is 17 residues long. Germline CDR1 reads MNHEY; CDR2 reads SVGEGT. The CDR3 DNA sequence: TGTGCCAGCAGTTACTCGTGGACAGGGGGTCCTGGAAACACCATATATTTT. Its translation is CASSYSWTGGPGNTIYF.

This chain connects TRBV21-1 to TRBJ1-3. TRBV21-1 counts as a pseudogene. The CDR3 sequence is 13 residues long. CDR3 region: CASSKKGAGPSGF. Here the CDR3 DNA reads TGTGCCAGCAGCAAAAAGGGCGCGGGACCCTCGGGTTTT.

This clone has only a few counts. The rearrangement links TRBV19 to TRBJ1-3, with D possibly matching TRBD1 (5 bases). Germline assignment: CDR1 LNHDA and CDR2 SQIVND (reference sequence). The V gene lost 3 bases and the J gene lost 4 bases, with 7 bases spanning the gap. The CDR3 runs 13 residues. CDR3 region: CASSIRVGNTIYF. The DNA of the CDR3 is TGTGCCAGTAGTATCAGGGTCGGAAACACCATATATTTT.

V usage is TRBV25-1 and J usage is TRBJ1-2; 8 nucleotides align to TRBD1. Unmatched junction bases numbered 10, after V lost 7 bases and J lost 6 bases. The CDR3 consists of 14 residues. Germline CDR1 is MGHDK and CDR2 is SYGVNS. The CDR3 sequence: CASTRQGLTDGYTF. Here the CDR3 DNA reads TGTGCCAGCACAAGACAGGGGCTGACGGATGGCTACACCTTC.

This rearrangement joins TRBV9 to TRBJ2-5, with D possibly matching TRBD2 (5 bases). This CDR3 has 15 residues. Germline V CDR1 and CDR2: SGDLS, YYNGEE. Trimming cost V 0 bases and J 5 bases, with 14 bases left between them. The CDR3 nucleotides are TGTGCCAGCAGCGTAGCTACGACACCGGGGGAGACCCAGTACTTC. The encoded protein is CASSVATTPGETQYF.

This sequence joins TRBV12-3 or TRBV12-4 and TRBJ2-1, with 7 positions matching TRBD1. CDR3 length: 12 residues. Trimming at V came to 5 bases and at J to 8 bases, leaving 3 bases not matched to a gene. CDR3 region: CASSKGADEQFF. CDR3 nucleotides: TGTGCCAGCAGTAAGGGGGCGGATGAGCAGTTCTTC.

This clone has more than one count but fewer than ten. V and J are TRBV18 and TRBJ2-3; a possible D gene is TRBD1 (6 bases). CDR1 KGHSH and CDR2 LQKENI come from the germline V gene. The V gene lost 1 base and the J gene lost 0 bases, with 14 bases spanning the gap. This CDR3 comprises 17 residues. The CDR3 sequence is CASSPRVGGGSTDTQYF. DNA of the CDR3: TGTGCCAGCTCACCACGTGTAGGGGGTGGAAGCACAGATACGCAGTATTTT.

CDR3 protein: CASSPGGTGARTEAFF. CDR3 nucleotides: TGTGCCAGCAGCCCGGGAGGGACAGGGGCTCGCACTGAAGCTTTCTTT. The V and J genes are TRBV5-8 and TRBJ1-1; TRBD1 aligns across 10 bases. CDR3 length: 16 residues. Germline CDR1 SGHTS, CDR2 YDEGEE. The ends lost 4 bases at V and 4 bases at J; junction bases unmatched: 10.

The chain carries TRBV5-8 and TRBJ1-5; D remains unclear. CDR1 and CDR2 from the germline V gene are SGHTS and YDEGEE. This CDR3 comprises 14 residues. Trimming stripped 2 bases from V and 9 bases from J, with 15 bases between. CDR3 amino acids: CASSFQDTLWPQHF. CDR3 DNA sequence: TGTGCCAGCAGCTTCCAAGACACCCTCTGGCCCCAGCATTTT.

This chain connects TRBV30 to TRBJ2-5, with D hard to call. V lost 2 bases and J 2 bases, leaving 9 bases between the germline ends. CDR1 is GTSNPN, CDR2 SVGIG, per germline (reference sequence). The CDR3 length is 13 residues. CDR3 sequence reads: CAWSTRRQETQYF. The CDR3 bases are TGTGCCTGGAGTACCCGAAGGCAAGAGACCCAGTACTTC.

J is TRBJ1-1 and V is TRBV6-2 or TRBV6-3; weak D call: TRBD1 (5 bases). The CDR3 covers 17 residues. V lost 2 bases and J 0 bases, leaving 16 bases between the germline ends. Germline V gene lookup returns CDR1 MNHEY and CDR2 SVGEGT. Written as DNA, the CDR3 is TGTGCCAGCAGTTACCTCCGGGGGGGAACCCTGAACACTGAAGCTTTCTTT. It yields the protein CASSYLRGGTLNTEAFF.

J is TRBJ1-1 and V is TRBV18, with TRBD1 as a possible D gene (5 bases). The CDR3 sequence is 17 residues long. Trimming took off 5 bases at V and 1 base at J, with 20 bases between the two ends. The germline V gene has CDR1 KGHSH and CDR2 LQKENI. The CDR3 is CASSLGRDRRGNTEAFF. The CDR3, as DNA: TGTGCCAGCTCATTAGGTCGCGACAGAAGAGGGAACACTGAAGCTTTCTTT.

The chain recombines TRBV20-1 with TRBJ1-3, with D uncertain. CDR1 and CDR2 from the germline V gene are DFQATT and SNEGSKA (reference sequence). V was shortened by 3 bases and J by 4 bases, with 16 bases between the two germline ends. The CDR3 sequence is 15 residues long. The CDR3 protein is CSASSPRGQGNTIYF. The CDR3 region has the DNA TGCAGTGCTAGTTCCCCTAGAGGTCAGGGAAACACCATATATTTT.

The CDR3 here is CARSTRDRALSGANVLTF. CDR3 bases: TGTGCCAGAAGTACCCGGGACAGGGCCCTCTCTGGGGCCAACGTCCTGACTTTC. J is TRBJ2-6 and V is TRBV5-3, with 9 bases identical to TRBD1. TRBV5-3 is an ORF, and what it does is uncertain. V shed 5 bases and J 0 bases; nucleotides not matched to a gene: 9. The CDR3 is 18 residues long.

The gene calls are TRBV6-5 and TRBJ1-4; TRBD1 agrees at 7 bases. The ends lost 11 bases at V and 8 bases at J; junction bases unmatched: 8. The CDR3 is 12 amino acids. The V gene's germline CDR1 is MNHEY and CDR2 SVGAGI. The CDR3 nucleotides are TGTGCCTGTGACAGGGAAGACGAAAAACTGTTTTTT. This sequence encodes CACDREDEKLFF.